What follows are 13 T cell receptor beta chains derived from one specimen sequenced in a study of regulatory T cells in long-lasting Graves disease. Time point noted: persistent/refractory GD, antithyroid drugs over 5 years with positive TRAb. The TCR library was prepared using RNA isolated from PBMCs. Relying on iRepertoire HTBI primers and Arm-PCR of CDR3 regions, the team built TCR beta libraries. TCRdb analysed the multiplex PCR reads with MiXCR anew, one entry per CDR3 protein. The top ten hold around 14% of the sample, which has about 460,000 distinct CDR3 sequences, under 25% seen once. The material sequenced was peripheral blood mononuclear cells (PBMCs), taken when the disease was refractory, from a patient treated with antithyroid drugs. The receptor set was obtained from a female donor with Graves disease.

Of note for this clonotype: The junction differs from germline at one of its ends, possibly a read error. The V and J genes are TRBV19 and TRBJ2-6; D is possibly TRBD1 (5 bases). The V gene's germline CDR1 is LNHDA and CDR2 SQIVND (reference sequence). The CDR3 runs to 13 residues. This CDR3 is CASSVSGANALTF. CDR3 bases: TGTGCCAGTAGCGTATCTGGGGCCAACGCCCTGACTTTC.

A few counts support this clonotype. The rearrangement joins TRBV25-1 to TRBJ1-1; D might be TRBD1 (5 bases). Trimming cost V 5 bases and J 4 bases, with 14 bases left between them. The CDR3 sequence is 14 residues long. CDR1 and CDR2 from the germline V gene are MGHDK and SYGVNS. CDR3 sequence: CASSLTGASTEAFF. As DNA, the CDR3 is TGTGCCAGCAGTCTGACCGGGGCCAGCACTGAAGCTTTCTTT.

This chain links TRBV5-6 with TRBJ1-1; D is unresolved. V was cut by 2 bases and J by 4 bases, with 6 bases left in between. This CDR3 comprises 12 residues. Germline-derived CDR1 and CDR2 are SGHDT and YYEEEE. CDR3 residues: CASSFGLTEAFF. CDR3 in DNA: TGTGCCAGCAGCTTTGGTCTCACTGAAGCTTTCTTT.

The V and J genes are TRBV9 and TRBJ2-5, with D uncertain. The CDR3 consists of 14 residues. The ends were cut back, 0 bases at V and 5 bases at J, with 11 bases in the middle. Germline V CDR1 and CDR2: SGDLS, YYNGEE. CDR3 nucleotide sequence: TGTGCCAGCAGCGTAGGTACCGGGCTGGAGACCCAGTACTTC. Translated, it gives CASSVGTGLETQYF.

This clonotype was detected many times. The chain recombines TRBV6-1 with TRBJ1-2; D not resolved. From germline, CDR1 is MNHNS and CDR2 SASEGT. V dropped 7 bases and J dropped 8 bases, with 11 bases sitting between them. The CDR3 covers 11 residues. CDR3 DNA sequence: TGTGCCAGCACCAGCGAGGGAGGCTACACCTTC. This sequence encodes CASTSEGGYTF.

This clonotype was seen repeatedly, ten times or more. The V gene is TRBV2, the J gene TRBJ1-1, with TRBD1 matching over 7 bases. V lost 6 bases and J lost 4; bases outside the gene matches: 5. The CDR3 is 13 amino acids. The germline V gene has CDR1 SNHLY and CDR2 FYNNEI. CDR3 DNA sequence: TGTGCCAGCAGACCTTCAGGGGGCACTGAAGCTTTCTTT. Its translation: CASRPSGGTEAFF.

This clonotype was recorded at least ten times. The chain combines TRBV30 with TRBJ1-1; 8 nucleotides agree with TRBD1. This CDR3 region has 15 residues. V shed 3 bases, J shed 5 bases, and the junction held 11 bases outside the gene matches. Germline V CDR1 and CDR2: GTSNPN, SVGIG (reference sequence). DNA of the CDR3: TGTGCCTGGAGAAACCAAGGACAGGGTCGAACTGAAGCTTTCTTT. The encoded protein is CAWRNQGQGRTEAFF.

This clonotype appeared many times. V is TRBV6-5 and J is TRBJ1-6; D possibly corresponds to TRBD1 (6 bases). Germline CDR1 reads MNHEY; CDR2 reads SVGAGI. The CDR3 contains 15 residues. V was cut by 1 base and J by 5 bases, with 9 bases left in between. DNA for the CDR3: TGTGCCAGCAGTTACTGGACAGCCGATAATTCACCCCTCCACTTT. Translation gives CASSYWTADNSPLHF.

The sample holds many counts of this clonotype. This chain uses TRBV7-9 with TRBJ2-7, with TRBD1 matching 7 bases. The germline CDR1 and CDR2 sequences are SEHNR and FQNEAQ (reference sequence). The CDR3 extends over 15 amino acids. With V trimmed by 4 bases and J by 0 bases, 6 bases remained unmatched. CDR3 region: CASSSGQQHSYEQYF. The CDR3 bases are TGTGCCAGCAGCTCGGGACAGCAACACTCCTACGAGCAGTACTTC.

The V gene is TRBV7-2, the J gene TRBJ2-5; D unresolved. Deletions cut 5 bases from V and 2 bases from J, with 15 bases between. The CDR3 has 15 amino acids. Looked up from germline, CDR1 is SGHTA and CDR2 is FQGNSA. Written as DNA, the CDR3 is TGTGCCAGCAGCCAAGATGGTAAAATTCAAGAGACCCAGTACTTC. Its protein product is CASSQDGKIQETQYF.

This clonotype was detected many times. V is TRBV15 and J is TRBJ1-2; 9 nucleotides agree with TRBD1. This CDR3 is 15 amino acids long. Germline lookup yields CDR1 LNHNV and CDR2 YYDKDF (reference sequence). Trimming cost V 5 bases and J 6 bases; bases outside gene matches: 10. Here the CDR3 DNA reads TGTGCCACCAGCGGACACCGGGACAGGGTAAATGGCTACACCTTC. Its protein is CATSGHRDRVNGYTF. Full variable domain (remainder filled in from reference TRBV15 and TRBJ1-2): DAMVIQNPRYQVTQFGKPVTLSCSQTLNHNVMYWYQQKSSQAPKLLFHYYDKDFNNEADTPDNFQSRRPNTSFCFLDIRSPGLGDTAMYLCATSGHRDRVNGYTFGSGTRLTVV.

This clonotype was recorded at least ten times. V gene TRBV2 combines with J gene TRBJ2-7, with 8 bases identical to TRBD1. The CDR3 spans 13 residues. The germline V gene has CDR1 SNHLY and CDR2 FYNNEI. The V and J ends lost 8 bases and 2 bases, in that order; junction bases with no gene match: 5. CDR3 residues: CASSGGLPYEQYF. CDR3 bases: TGTGCCAGCTCAGGGGGCCTTCCCTACGAGCAGTACTTC.

There are many counts of this clonotype. This chain's CDR3 is CASSLMSGLAETQYF. The CDR3 DNA sequence: TGTGCCAGCAGTCTGATGTCGGGACTAGCAGAGACCCAGTACTTC. This chain links TRBV28 with TRBJ2-5; 9 positions match TRBD2. The V and J ends lost 5 bases and 4 bases, in that order; junction bases with no gene match: 8. The germline V gene encodes CDR1 MDHEN and CDR2 SYDVKM. The CDR3 runs to 15 residues.